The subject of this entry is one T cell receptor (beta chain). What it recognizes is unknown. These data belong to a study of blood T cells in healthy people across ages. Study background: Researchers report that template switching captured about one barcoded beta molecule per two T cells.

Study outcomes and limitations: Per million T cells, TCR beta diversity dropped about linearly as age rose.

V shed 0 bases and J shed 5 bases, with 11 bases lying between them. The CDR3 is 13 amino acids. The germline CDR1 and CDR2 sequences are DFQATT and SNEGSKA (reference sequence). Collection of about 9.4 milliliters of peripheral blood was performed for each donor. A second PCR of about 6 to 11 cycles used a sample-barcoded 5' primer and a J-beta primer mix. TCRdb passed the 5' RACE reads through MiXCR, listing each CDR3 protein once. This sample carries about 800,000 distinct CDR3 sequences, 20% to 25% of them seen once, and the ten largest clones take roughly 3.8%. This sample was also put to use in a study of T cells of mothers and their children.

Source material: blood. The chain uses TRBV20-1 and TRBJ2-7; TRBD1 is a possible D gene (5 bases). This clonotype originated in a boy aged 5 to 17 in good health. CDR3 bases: TGCAGTGCTAGAGATCAGGGCCGTCACGAGCAGTACTTC. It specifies CSARDQGRHEQYF.